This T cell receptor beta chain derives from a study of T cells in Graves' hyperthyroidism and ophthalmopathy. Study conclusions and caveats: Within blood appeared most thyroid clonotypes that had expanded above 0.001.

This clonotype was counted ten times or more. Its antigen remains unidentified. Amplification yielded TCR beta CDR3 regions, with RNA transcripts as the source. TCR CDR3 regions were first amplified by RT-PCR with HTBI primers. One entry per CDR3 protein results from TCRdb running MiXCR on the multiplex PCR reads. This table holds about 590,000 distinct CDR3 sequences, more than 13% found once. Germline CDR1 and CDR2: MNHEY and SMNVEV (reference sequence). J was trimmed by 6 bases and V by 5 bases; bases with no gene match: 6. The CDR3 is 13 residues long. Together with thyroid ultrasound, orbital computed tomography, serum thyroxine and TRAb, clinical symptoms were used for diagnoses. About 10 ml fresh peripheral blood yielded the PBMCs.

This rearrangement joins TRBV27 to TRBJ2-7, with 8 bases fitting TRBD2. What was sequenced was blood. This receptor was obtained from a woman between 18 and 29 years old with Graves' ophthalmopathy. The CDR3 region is CASSPLRGGEQYF. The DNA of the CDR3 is TGTGCCAGCAGTCCCCTTCGGGGGGGCGAGCAGTACTTC.